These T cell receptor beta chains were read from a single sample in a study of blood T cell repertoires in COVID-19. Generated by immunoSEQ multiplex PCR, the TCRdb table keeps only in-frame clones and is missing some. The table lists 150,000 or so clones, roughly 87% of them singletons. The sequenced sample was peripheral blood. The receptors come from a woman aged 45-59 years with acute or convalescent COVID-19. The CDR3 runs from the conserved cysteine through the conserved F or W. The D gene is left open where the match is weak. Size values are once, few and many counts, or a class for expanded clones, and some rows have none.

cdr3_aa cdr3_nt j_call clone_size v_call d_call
CASSGVFGQYIYGYTF TGCGCCAGCAGTGGCGTTTTTGGACAGTACATCTATGGCTACACCTTC TRBJ1-2 few TRBV10-2 .
CASSMYPGVYNEQFF TGTGCCAGTAGTATGTATCCCGGGGTCTACAATGAGCAGTTCTTC TRBJ2-1 . TRBV19 .
CASSSTVGQGIEGYTF TGTGCCAGCAGCTCAACGGTAGGACAGGGGATAGAAGGCTACACCTTC TRBJ1-2 . TRBV5-4 TRBD1
CASSPLTGVDTEAFF TGTGCCAGCTCACCCCTGACAGGGGTGGACACTGAAGCTTTCTTT TRBJ1-1 . TRBV18 TRBD1
CASSQDRRTSGRALREQYF TGTGCCAGCAGCCAAGATCGTCGGACTAGCGGGAGGGCCCTCAGGGAGCAGTACTTC TRBJ2-7 . TRBV3-1/TRBV3-2 TRBD2
CAIRAASGSSYNEQFF TGTGCCATCAGGGCCGCTAGCGGGAGCTCCTACAATGAGCAGTTCTTC TRBJ2-1 . TRBV10-3 TRBD2
CASSPRTGLGPDTQYF TGTGCCAGCAGCCCCAGGACAGGTCTAGGGCCAGATACGCAGTATTTT TRBJ2-3 . TRBV7-2 TRBD1
CASSSGTGRYYGYTF TGTGCCAGCAGCTCCGGGACAGGACGATACTATGGCTACACCTTC TRBJ1-2 . TRBV7-8 TRBD1
CASSNIPGREISGANVLTF TGTGCCAGTAGCAACATTCCGGGACGGGAGATATCTGGGGCCAACGTCCTGACTTTC TRBJ2-6 . TRBV19 .
CASSPSVATGELFF TGTGCCAGCAGCCCATCTGTAGCCACCGGGGAGCTGTTTTTT TRBJ2-2 . TRBV11-2 .
CATSFLTGELFF TGTGCCACCAGTTTCCTAACCGGGGAGCTGTTTTTT TRBJ2-2 . TRBV24-1 .
CASSVDSLNYNEQFF TGTGCCAGCAGCGTAGATAGCTTAAACTACAATGAGCAGTTCTTC TRBJ2-1 . TRBV9 .
CASSKRKDRLVAEAFF TGTGCCAGCAGCAAACGGAAGGACAGGCTTGTCGCTGAAGCTTTCTTT TRBJ1-1 . TRBV21-1 .
CATSDGRGGQNQPQHF TGTGCCACCAGTGATGGTCGGGGGGGTCAGAACCAGCCCCAGCATTTT TRBJ1-5 . TRBV24-1 .
CASSQEYNTEAFF TGTGCCAGCAGCCAAGAGTATAACACTGAAGCTTTCTTT TRBJ1-1 . TRBV14 .
CASSQYSGGGEQYF TGTGCCAGCAGCCAATATTCTGGAGGAGGCGAGCAGTACTTC TRBJ2-7 . TRBV3-1/TRBV3-2 .
CASSPGDSTPYEQYF TGTGCCAGCTCACCAGGAGACAGTACCCCCTACGAGCAGTACTTC TRBJ2-7 . TRBV18 .
CASSPTGLQNTEAFF TGTGCCAGCAGCCCGACAGGGCTCCAGAACACTGAAGCTTTCTTT TRBJ1-1 . TRBV7-9 TRBD1
CASSLGLAVTDTQYF TGTGCCAGCAGCCTCGGACTAGCCGTCACAGATACGCAGTATTTT TRBJ2-3 . TRBV7-8 TRBD2
CAWSGMAGTPRRPLHF TGTGCCTGGAGTGGGATGGCTGGGACACCGCGTAGGCCCCTCCACTTT TRBJ1-6 once TRBV30 .
CASSPPGRDQETQYF TGTGCCAGCTCACCACCGGGCAGGGACCAAGAGACCCAGTACTTC TRBJ2-5 few TRBV18 .
CASSPYSGSTYEQYF TGTGCCAGCAGCCCCTATAGCGGGAGTACATACGAGCAGTACTTC TRBJ2-7 . TRBV7-2 TRBD2
CASRREQGNEQYF TGTGCCAGCAGGAGGGAACAGGGGAACGAGCAGTACTTC TRBJ2-7 . TRBV2 TRBD1
CASSLGADRVVTGELFF TGTGCCAGCAGCTTAGGGGCGGACAGGGTGGTGACCGGGGAGCTGTTTTTT TRBJ2-2 . TRBV11-2 TRBD1
CASSRGTVSGNTIYF TGTGCCAGCAGCCGCGGGACGGTCTCTGGAAACACCATATATTTT TRBJ1-3 . TRBV11-2 .
CAWSRSSGRGNKQYF TGTGCCTGGAGTAGGTCTAGCGGGAGGGGTAATAAGCAGTATTTT TRBJ2-3 . TRBV30 TRBD2
CASSREGTGNTEAFF TGCGCCAGCTCGAGGGAGGGAACTGGAAACACTGAAGCTTTCTTT TRBJ1-1 . TRBV10-2 .
CASSTPGTQHF TGTGCCAGTAGTACCCCCGGGACCCAGCATTTT TRBJ1-5 . TRBV19 .
CASSPGSRTAVGYTF TGTGCCAGCAGTCCCGGTAGTAGGACAGCCGTTGGCTACACCTTC TRBJ1-2 . TRBV6-2/TRBV6-3 .
CASSSQQETQYF TGTGCCAGTAGTAGTCAGCAAGAGACCCAGTACTTC TRBJ2-5 . TRBV19 .
CASSSGTGGSVVADTQYF TGTGCCAGTAGCAGCGGGACAGGGGGCAGTGTTGTAGCAGATACGCAGTATTTT TRBJ2-3 . TRBV19 TRBD1
CSVGDRVGNTEAFF TGCAGCGTTGGGGACAGGGTGGGGAACACTGAAGCTTTCTTT TRBJ1-1 . TRBV29-1 TRBD1
CASSLDWTGEGEKLFF TGTGCCAGCAGCTTAGACTGGACAGGGGAGGGTGAAAAACTGTTTTTT TRBJ1-4 . TRBV7-9 TRBD1
CASSVVAAPMNTEAFF TGTGCCAGCAGCGTAGTGGCGGCCCCCATGAACACTGAAGCTTTCTTT TRBJ1-1 . TRBV9 .
CASSPRGGDEKLFF TGCGCCAGCAGCCCGAGGGGGGGCGATGAAAAACTGTTTTTT TRBJ1-4 . TRBV5-1 .
CASSRSSGSYNEQFF TGTGCCAGCAGCCGATCCAGTGGTTCGTACAATGAGCAGTTCTTC TRBJ2-1 . TRBV14 .
CASSLGAGGFQETQYF TGTGCCAGCAGCTTAGGGGCGGGGGGCTTCCAAGAGACCCAGTACTTC TRBJ2-5 . TRBV11-2 TRBD2
CASSPPQGYYEQYF TGTGCCAGCTCACCACCACAGGGGTATTACGAGCAGTACTTC TRBJ2-7 . TRBV18 TRBD1
CASSLTAGVYEQYF TGTGCCAGCAGCTTAACAGCGGGCGTTTACGAGCAGTACTTC TRBJ2-7 . TRBV7-9 .
CASSFFGGDDTEAFF TGTGCCAGCAGTTTTTTCGGCGGGGATGACACTGAAGCTTTCTTT TRBJ1-1 . TRBV27 .